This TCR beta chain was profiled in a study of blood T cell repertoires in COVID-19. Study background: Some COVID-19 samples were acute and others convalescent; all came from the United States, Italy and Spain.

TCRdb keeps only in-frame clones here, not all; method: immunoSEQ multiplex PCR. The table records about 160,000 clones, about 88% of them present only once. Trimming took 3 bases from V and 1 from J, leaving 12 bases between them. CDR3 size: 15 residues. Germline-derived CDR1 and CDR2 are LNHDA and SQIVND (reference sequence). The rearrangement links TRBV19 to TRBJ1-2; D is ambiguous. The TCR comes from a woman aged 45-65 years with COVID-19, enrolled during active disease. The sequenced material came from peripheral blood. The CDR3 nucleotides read TGTGCCAGTAGTATTGAGGCTCTGGGTAACTATGGCTACACCTTC. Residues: CASSIEALGNYGYTF.